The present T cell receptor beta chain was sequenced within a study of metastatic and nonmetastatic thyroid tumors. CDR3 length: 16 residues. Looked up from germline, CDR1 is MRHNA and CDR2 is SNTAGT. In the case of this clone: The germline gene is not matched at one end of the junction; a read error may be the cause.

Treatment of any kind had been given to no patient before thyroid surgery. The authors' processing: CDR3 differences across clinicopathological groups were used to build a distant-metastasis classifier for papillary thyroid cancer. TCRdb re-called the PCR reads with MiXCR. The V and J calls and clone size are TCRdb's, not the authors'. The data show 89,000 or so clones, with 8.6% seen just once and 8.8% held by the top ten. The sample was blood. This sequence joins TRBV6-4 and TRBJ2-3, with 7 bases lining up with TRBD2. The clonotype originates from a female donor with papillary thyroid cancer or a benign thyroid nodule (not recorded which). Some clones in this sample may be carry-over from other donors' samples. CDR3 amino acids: CAGSDAWGGGTDTQYF. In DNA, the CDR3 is TGTGCCGGCAGTGACGCCTGGGGAGGGGGCACAGATACGCAGTATTTT.